A single sample gave rise to the 22 T cell receptor beta chains below, sequenced in a study of T-cell reconstitution after alpha-beta-depleted transplantation in children. For TCRbeta, the library was prepared with unique molecular identifiers. One entry per CDR3 protein, called by TCRdb with MiXCR from the PCR reads. The data contain around 45,000 distinct CDR3 sequences, 52% of them singletons. This specimen was peripheral blood, taken before TCRalphabeta/CD19-depleted stem cell transplant. The receptors shown here come from a boy in the first two years of life with SCID, due to receive a stem cell transplant.

This clonotype was seen only a few times. The chain joins TRBV20-1 to TRBJ1-5; no firm D call. V was trimmed by 5 bases and J by 6 bases, leaving 11 bases between them. CDR1 and CDR2 (germline): DFQATT, SNEGSKA (reference sequence). This CDR3 has 12 amino acids. CDR3 in DNA: TGCAGTGCTGCCAATATCCCTCAGCCCCAGCATTTT. It codes for CSAANIPQPQHF.

The chain joins TRBV3-1 to TRBJ2-1, with 10 bases matching TRBD1. The CDR3 is made up of 18 amino acids. J gave up 0 bases and V 3 bases, and 8 bases lay outside the gene matches. CDR1 and CDR2 (germline): LGHDT, YNNKEL (reference sequence). CDR3 in amino acids: CASSQSSGTGVSYNEQFF. The DNA of the CDR3 is TGTGCCAGCAGCCAGAGCTCCGGGACAGGGGTCTCCTACAATGAGCAGTTCTTC.

The rearrangement joins TRBV7-6 to TRBJ2-1; D gene uncertain. V lost 3 bases to trimming and J lost 7 bases, with 10 bases between them. CDR3 length: 13 residues. CDR1 is SGHVS and CDR2 is FNYEAQ in the germline V gene. The CDR3 DNA reads as TGTGCCAGCAGCTTGCGCCGGAAAAATGAGCAGTTCTTC. It specifies CASSLRRKNEQFF.

This clonotype was picked up a small number of times. The chain employs TRBV27 and TRBJ2-7, with D tentatively TRBD2 (5 bases). Germline V lookup: CDR1 MNHEY, CDR2 SMNVEV (reference sequence). The CDR3 sequence is 16 residues long. Trimming removed 6 bases at V and 3 bases at J, with 21 bases between. This CDR3 is CASSLKGLATNYEQYF. In nucleotides, the CDR3 is TGTGCCAGCAGCCTAAAGGGATTAGCGACGAACTACGAGCAGTACTTC.

V is TRBV7-2 and J is TRBJ2-3; TRBD2 is a possible D gene (6 bases). The V gene lost 2 bases and the J gene lost 2 bases, with 11 bases spanning the gap. This CDR3 comprises 15 residues. Germline loops: CDR1 SGHTA, CDR2 FQGNSA. The CDR3 region has the DNA TGTGCCAGCAGCTTACTAGCGTACTCCACAGATACGCAGTATTTT. Translation: CASSLLAYSTDTQYF.

This clonotype was recorded many times. V is TRBV7-2 and J is TRBJ2-1, with D uncertain. V gave up 5 bases and J gave up 7 bases, with 21 bases separating them. Germline V gene lookup returns CDR1 SGHTA and CDR2 FQGNSA. The CDR3 covers 16 residues. The CDR3 sequence is CASSVSLASRQNEQFF. CDR3 bases: TGTGCCAGCAGCGTATCTCTCGCCAGCCGGCAGAATGAGCAGTTCTTC.

J is TRBJ2-4 and V is TRBV10-3; 16 positions match TRBD2. Per the germline V gene, CDR1 is ENHRY and CDR2 is SYGVKD. This CDR3 has 19 amino acids. V lost 9 bases to trimming and J lost 6 bases; unmatched junction nucleotides: 17. CDR3 in DNA: TGTGCCATAGCGCGGACCCTCGGGACTAGCGGGGGGGCCTCAAACATTCAGTACTTC. Amino acid sequence: CAIARTLGTSGGASNIQYF.

The J gene is TRBJ2-1, the V gene TRBV6-2 or TRBV6-3; tentatively, D is TRBD2 (6 bases). The CDR3 is 13 residues long. CDR1 is MNHEY, CDR2 SVGEGT, per germline. The V end lost 8 bases, the J end lost 10 bases, and 18 bases lay between the germline ends. This CDR3 is CASGRGLRGEQFF. CDR3 DNA: TGTGCCAGCGGTCGGGGCCTCCGGGGGGAGCAGTTCTTC.

This sequence joins TRBV20-1 and TRBJ2-1, with a possible D match to TRBD2 (9 bases). The CDR3 is 16 amino acids. Germline V lookup: CDR1 DFQATT, CDR2 SNEGSKA (reference sequence). Trimming left V 6 bases short and J 10 bases short, with 28 bases between. CDR3 protein: CSAPGTGTSRGPEQFF. The CDR3 DNA reads TGCAGTGCCCCTGGAACCGGGACTAGCAGGGGGCCGGAGCAGTTCTTC.

V and J are TRBV28 and TRBJ2-3; 8 nucleotides match TRBD1. The CDR3 covers 15 residues. Losses at the gene ends were 5 bases for V and 1 base for J; bases not matched to a gene: 5. Germline lookup yields CDR1 MDHEN and CDR2 SYDVKM. CDR3 sequence reads: CASSPGGAGTDTQYF. The CDR3 DNA sequence: TGTGCCAGCAGTCCAGGGGGCGCCGGCACAGATACGCAGTATTTT.

This clonotype was seen a handful of times. The rearrangement links TRBV11-2 to TRBJ1-2; 7 bases fit TRBD1. The length of the CDR3 is 14 residues. Germline V gene sequence: CDR1 SGHAT, CDR2 FQNNGV. The V gene end was trimmed by 0 bases and the J gene end by 4 bases; junction bases not matched to a gene: 2. CDR3 sequence reads: CASSLEAGGYGYTF. The DNA of the CDR3 is TGTGCCAGCAGCTTAGAAGCAGGGGGCTATGGCTACACCTTC.

This sequence joins TRBV6-1 and TRBJ1-5; 7 bases are shared with TRBD1. With V trimmed by 7 bases and J by 5 bases, 8 bases remained unmatched. Germline V CDR1 and CDR2: MNHNS, SASEGT. CDR3 size: 14 residues. The CDR3 DNA sequence: TGTGCCAGCATTCCCGACAGGGAGGATCAGCCCCAGCATTTT. Protein product: CASIPDREDQPQHF.

The chain links TRBV4-3 to TRBJ2-7, with D perhaps being TRBD1 or TRBD2 (5 bases each). Germline-derived CDR1 and CDR2 are LGHNA and YSLEER. The CDR3 sequence is 14 residues long. V lost 1 base to trimming and J lost 4 bases, with 11 bases between them. CDR3 sequence reads: CASSQAHGGYEQYF. The CDR3 DNA reads as TGCGCCAGCAGCCAAGCACATGGGGGTTACGAGCAGTACTTC.

This clonotype was counted ten times or more. DNA for the CDR3: TGCAGCGTCCCAGGGCAGTACTATGGCTACACCTTC. Amino acids: CSVPGQYYGYTF. The rearrangement uses TRBV29-1 and TRBJ1-2, with a weak D call TRBD1 (5 bases). From germline, CDR1 is SQVTM and CDR2 ANQGSEA. The CDR3 covers 12 residues. V shed 6 bases and J shed 3 bases, with 11 bases lying between them.

The chain is built from TRBV22-1 and TRBJ2-7; whether TRBD1, the table's D call, matches the DNA was not checked. TRBV22-1 represents a pseudogene. The CDR3 consists of 14 residues. CDR3 DNA sequence: TGTCCTGTTTACACATCTTGGGGGGACTACGAGCAGTACTTC. Its protein product is CPVYTSWGDYEQYF.

The chain carries TRBV20-1 and TRBJ1-1, with D hard to call. V shed 3 bases and J shed 5 bases, with 7 bases lying between them. This CDR3 contains 11 residues. Germline CDR1 is DFQATT and CDR2 is SNEGSKA (reference sequence). The CDR3 DNA sequence: TGCAGTGCTAGGTGGGTTACTGAAGCTTTCTTT. It codes for CSARWVTEAFF.

This chain joins TRBV20-1 and TRBJ2-2; D remains unclear. The CDR3 runs 12 residues. CDR1 DFQATT and CDR2 SNEGSKA come from the germline V gene (reference sequence). Trimming stripped 1 base from V and 6 bases from J, with 6 bases between. The CDR3: CSARVGAGELFF. In DNA, the CDR3 is TGCAGTGCTAGAGTAGGCGCCGGGGAGCTGTTTTTT.

The CDR3 here is CASSGLANTGELFF. The CDR3 coding sequence is TGTGCCAGCAGCGGACTAGCGAACACCGGGGAGCTGTTTTTT. J is TRBJ2-2 and V is TRBV6-1, with 7 bases lining up with TRBD2. V gave up 6 bases and J gave up 0 bases; unmatched junction bases: 1. The CDR3 contains 14 residues. From germline, CDR1 is MNHNS and CDR2 SASEGT.

This clonotype was picked up many times. V is TRBV15 and J is TRBJ2-2, with no clear D. V shed 0 bases and J shed 0 bases, with 11 bases lying between them. This CDR3 spans 17 amino acids. Germline CDR1 and CDR2: LNHNV and YYDKDF (reference sequence). CDR3 sequence (DNA): TGTGCCACCAGCAGAGAGCGCGCGGACGCGAACACCGGGGAGCTGTTTTTT. Translated, it gives CATSRERADANTGELFF.

The V gene is TRBV5-6, the J gene TRBJ1-4; TRBD1 might be the D (6 bases). V was pared by 2 bases and J by 6 bases, with 8 bases between. The length of the CDR3 is 13 residues. In germline, CDR1 is SGHDT, CDR2 YYEEEE. DNA of the CDR3: TGTGCCAGCAGCTTAAGGGGGTATGAAAAACTGTTTTTT. This encodes CASSLRGYEKLFF.

This clonotype was counted between two and nine times. The genes are TRBV25-1 and TRBJ2-1; D tentatively reads TRBD1 or TRBD2 (6 bases each). Germline V gives CDR1 MGHDK, CDR2 SYGVNS. The CDR3 spans 15 residues. The V gene lost 3 bases and the J gene lost 5 bases, with 14 bases spanning the gap. The CDR3 nucleotides are TGTGCCAGCAGTGACCTGGGGGGCAGCAACAATGAGCAGTTCTTC. Translation: CASSDLGGSNNEQFF.

This clonotype is medium-sized (0.01 to 0.1%) in the sample. The V gene is TRBV5-1, the J gene TRBJ2-1; D is possibly TRBD2 (5 bases). Trimming removed 0 bases at V and 1 base at J, with 8 bases between. The CDR3 has 15 amino acids. In germline, CDR1 is SGHRS, CDR2 YFSETQ. The CDR3 nucleotides are TGCGCCAGCAGCTTGGATAGGGAGTCCTACAATGAGCAGTTCTTC. Residues: CASSLDRESYNEQFF.